This T cell receptor beta chain was sequenced for a study of spatial heterogeneity in lung cancer. Study-level results: Circulating ubiquitous expanded tumor TCRs were observed more frequently at resection than at follow-up.

A unique molecular identifier was attached to every TCR cDNA molecule. Using its own MiXCR run on the 5' RACE reads, TCRdb lists one record per CDR3 protein. This table holds 50,000 to 75,000 distinct CDR3 sequences, roughly 6.4% found once. The table lists this clonotype with many counts. Its antigen is as yet unknown. Germline loops: CDR1 MDHEN, CDR2 SYDVKM. Trimming removed 6 bases at V and 10 bases at J, with 19 bases between. The CDR3 extends over 15 amino acids. The time point was: sample taken at primary tumor resection. Extraction of whole RNA from tumor, nontumor lung or frozen PBMC preceded unsorted sequencing.

The sequences come from PBMCs, collected at surgery. The sequence derives from a female donor with early-stage non-small cell lung cancer. The rearrangement uses TRBV28 and TRBJ1-6, with a possible D match to TRBD1 (6 bases). DNA of the CDR3: TGTGCCAGCAGGGGGGCGGGGGAAAGCCGATCACCCCTCCACTTT. It encodes CASRGAGESRSPLHF.